A single sample gave rise to the 13 T cell receptor beta chains below, sequenced in a study of T cell repertoires in cytomegalovirus infection (dated by TCRdb to the late 2010s). The treatment or condition label for this specimen denotes: in vitro stimulation with specific CMV peptide epitopes to enrich CMV-specific T cells. The antigens for these receptors are not known. Sequenced on an Illumina HiSeq 1500. TCRdb itself trimmed the public reads at Q25 with fastp, ran MiXCR and retained productive beta chains. CDR3 protein duplicates are merged, each entry listing the most common genes and DNA. Within this sample are roughly 920,000 distinct CDR3 sequences, with roughly 31% of them counted one time only. Roughly 13% of the sample is taken by the ten largest. This material consisted of cultured CD8+ T cells from PBMCs, taken from culture after CMV antigen stimulation. The receptors come from a human donor in good health (CMV status not recorded). Some clones in this sample may be carry-over from other donors' samples.

The sample holds many counts of this clonotype. The J gene is TRBJ2-7, the V gene TRBV5-6; D possibly corresponds to TRBD2 (5 bases). With 5 bases removed from V and 3 bases from J, the gap between germline ends came to 21 bases. The CDR3 has 16 amino acids. Germline V lookup: CDR1 SGHDT, CDR2 YYEEEE. The CDR3 here is CASSSPPPSLHYEQYF. CDR3 nucleotide sequence: TGTGCCAGCAGTTCCCCTCCTCCTAGCCTCCACTACGAGCAGTACTTC.

The genes are TRBV20-1 and TRBJ2-2; D gene unclear. The V gene's germline CDR1 is DFQATT and CDR2 SNEGSKA (reference sequence). V dropped 3 bases and J dropped 10 bases, with 12 bases sitting between them. The CDR3 runs 12 residues. The CDR3, as DNA: TGCAGTGCTAGCGTGGGTGGAACGGAGCTGTTTTTT. Protein product: CSASVGGTELFF.

V and J are TRBV20-1 and TRBJ1-1; D is undetermined. The germline V gene has CDR1 DFQATT and CDR2 SNEGSKA (reference sequence). This CDR3 comprises 13 residues. The V end lost 4 bases, the J end lost 3 bases, and 12 bases lay between the germline ends. The CDR3 region has the DNA TGCAGTGCTAAGGTACGGTTGGACACTGAAGCTTTCTTT. Translating it yields CSAKVRLDTEAFF.

This clonotype was observed a handful of times. The CDR3 is CASTSRTGRTYGYTF. CDR3 in DNA: TGTGCCAGCACTTCTCGGACAGGGAGGACCTATGGCTACACCTTC. The V and J genes are TRBV12-3 or TRBV12-4 and TRBJ1-2, with 8 bases fitting TRBD1. The CDR3 totals 15 residues. The ends lost 7 bases at V and 4 bases at J; junction bases unmatched: 11.

This clonotype was detected only once. At one end, the junction sequence differs from germline, possibly due to a read error. The rearrangement links TRBV5-3 to TRBJ2-7, with D tentatively TRBD1 (6 bases). TRBV5-3 is reported as an ORF; its role is uncertain. The CDR3 is 15 amino acids. The CDR3, as DNA: TGTGCCAGCAGCTTGCGCAGGGGCTATCCGGACGAGCAGTACTTC. It yields the protein CASSLRRGYPDEQYF.

V usage is TRBV27 and J usage is TRBJ2-7, with D tentatively TRBD1 or TRBD2 (5 bases each). V was clipped by 2 bases and J by 10 bases, with 12 bases between them. CDR3 length: 12 residues. The germline gives CDR1 MNHEY, CDR2 SMNVEV (reference sequence). CDR3 DNA: TGTGCCAGCAGTTTAGGGGGAAAATTCCAGTACTTC. It is translated as CASSLGGKFQYF.

A note on this clonotype: The junction departs from the called germline gene at one end, perhaps through a read error. The rearrangement uses TRBV7-2 and TRBJ2-3; 8 nucleotides line up with TRBD2. Germline lookup yields CDR1 SGHTA and CDR2 FQGNSA. The CDR3 has 15 residues. This CDR3 reads CASSYGGAGTDTQSF. The DNA of the CDR3 is TGTGCCAGCAGCTACGGGGGGGCGGGCACAGATACGCAGTCTTTT.

This clonotype has just a few counts. The DNA of the CDR3 is TGTGCCAGCAGAATAAGGGTTGGGTCCCAAGAGACCCAGTACTTC. Translated, it gives CASRIRVGSQETQYF. The chain employs TRBV6-5 and TRBJ2-5, with D hard to call. CDR3 size: 15 residues. V lost 6 bases and J lost 1, with 15 bases in between. Germline CDR1 reads MNHEY; CDR2 reads SVGAGI.

This clonotype was counted a few times. The rearrangement links TRBV12-3 or TRBV12-4 to TRBJ1-1, with TRBD1 identical over 9 bases. The CDR3 extends over 16 amino acids. V gave up 2 bases and J gave up 1 base; unmatched junction bases: 5. This CDR3 reads CASSLWDRDWNTEAFF. The CDR3 DNA follows: TGTGCCAGCAGTTTATGGGACAGGGACTGGAACACTGAAGCTTTCTTT.

The chain combines TRBV19 with TRBJ1-2; TRBD1 might be the D (6 bases). Germline values: CDR1 LNHDA, CDR2 SQIVND (reference sequence). V dropped 0 bases and J dropped 3 bases, with 17 bases sitting between them. The CDR3 loop spans 17 amino acids. CDR3 sequence (DNA): TGTGCCAGTAGTATAGAGGTAACAGGGAAGTTCGACTATGGCTACACCTTC. It encodes CASSIEVTGKFDYGYTF. Full variable domain (missing parts from reference TRBV19 and TRBJ1-2): DGGITQSPKYLFRKEGQNVTLSCEQNLNHDAMYWYRQDPGQGLRLIYYSQIVNDFQKGDIAEGYSVSREKKESFPLTVTSAQKNPTAFYLCASSIEVTGKFDYGYTFGSGTRLTVV.

The sample holds many counts of this clonotype. The V gene is TRBV7-6, the J gene TRBJ2-7; a weak D match, TRBD2 (5 bases). V was shortened by 5 bases and J by 1 base, with 9 bases between the two germline ends. Germline CDR1 and CDR2: SGHVS and FNYEAQ. CDR3 length: 13 amino acids. CDR3 in amino acids: CASSPPGSYEQYF. The CDR3 nucleotides are TGTGCCAGCAGCCCCCCGGGATCCTACGAGCAGTACTTC.

V usage is TRBV5-4 and J usage is TRBJ1-6; perhaps TRBD1 as D (6 bases). CDR1 is SGHNT and CDR2 is YYREEE in the germline V gene (reference sequence). The CDR3 is 14 amino acids. The ends were cut back, 4 bases at V and 10 bases at J, with 15 bases in the middle. The CDR3 protein is CASSVTTGRSPLHF. The CDR3 DNA follows: TGTGCCAGCAGCGTAACTACAGGGAGGTCACCCCTCCACTTT.

This clonotype was observed many times. The rearrangement uses TRBV6-6 and TRBJ2-7; D is possibly TRBD1 (5 bases). The CDR3 consists of 12 residues. Germline-derived CDR1 and CDR2 are MNHNY and SVGAGI (reference sequence). Trimming took 6 bases from V and 3 from J, leaving 9 bases between them. CDR3 sequence (DNA): TGTGCCAGCAGCGACAGTTTCTACGAGCAGTACTTC. It codes for CASSDSFYEQYF.